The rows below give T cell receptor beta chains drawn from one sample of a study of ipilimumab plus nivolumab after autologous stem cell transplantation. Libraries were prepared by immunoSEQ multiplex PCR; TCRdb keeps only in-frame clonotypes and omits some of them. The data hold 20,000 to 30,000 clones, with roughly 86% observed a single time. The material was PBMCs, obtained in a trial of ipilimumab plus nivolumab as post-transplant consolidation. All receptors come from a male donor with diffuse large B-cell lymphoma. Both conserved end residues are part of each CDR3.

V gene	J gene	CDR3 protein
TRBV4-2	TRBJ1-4	CASSQDVQKLFF
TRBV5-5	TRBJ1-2	CASSLPGQGYYGYTF
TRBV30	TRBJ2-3	CAWSTGTGTDTQYF
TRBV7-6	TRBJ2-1	CASSLVFPSRPYNEQFF
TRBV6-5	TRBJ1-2	CASGRTGGLNYGYTF
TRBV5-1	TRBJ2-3	CASSEGTSGGADTQYF
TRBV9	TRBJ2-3	CASSVTGAGDTQYF
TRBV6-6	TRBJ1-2	CASSYGAFHTF
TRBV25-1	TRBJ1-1	CASSEGPLGLGTEAFF
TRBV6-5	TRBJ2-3	CASSPAGGPGDTQYF
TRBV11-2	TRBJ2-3	CASSLLPDLVSQYF
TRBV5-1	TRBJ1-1	CASSFGGNTEAFF
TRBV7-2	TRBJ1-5	CASSLEGGQKPQHF
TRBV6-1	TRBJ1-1	CASRTAEFTEAFF
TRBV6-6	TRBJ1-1	CASSPTGGEAFF
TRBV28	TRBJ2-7	CASSLTYEQYF
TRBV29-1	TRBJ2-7	CSVTMGRGAYEQYF
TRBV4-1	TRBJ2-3	CASSQVRGFSDTQYF
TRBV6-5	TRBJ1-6	CASSYDPDSPLHF
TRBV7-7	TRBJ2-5	CASSLTRESRETQYF
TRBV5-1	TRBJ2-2	CASSSSGGVNTGELFF
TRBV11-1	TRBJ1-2	CASSQAGGVHTF
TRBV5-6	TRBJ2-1	CASSLLPSGGSYNEQFF
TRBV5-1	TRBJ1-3	CASSPGGNTIYF
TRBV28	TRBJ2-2	CASSSSGGTGELFF
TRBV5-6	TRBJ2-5	CASSLFVSRETQYF
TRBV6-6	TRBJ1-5	CASSRTGESQPQHF
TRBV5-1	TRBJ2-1	CASSPSTGGSSYNEQFF
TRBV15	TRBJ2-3	CATSRRTGGTDTQYF
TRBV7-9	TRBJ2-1	CASSLAGSYNEQFF
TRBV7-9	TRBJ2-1	CASSLQGAANEQFF
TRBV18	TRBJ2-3	CASSPPGLAGGGDTQYF
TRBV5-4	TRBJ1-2	CASSLPQGGSEGYTF
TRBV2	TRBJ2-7	CASSLLAGLVEQYF
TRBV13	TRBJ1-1	CASSSVYRMNTEAFF
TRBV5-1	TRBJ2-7	CASRPEGDEQYF
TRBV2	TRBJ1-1	CASSTRGHTEAFF